The T cell receptor beta chain described here comes from a study of cytomegalovirus exposure and HLA in healthy donors. The CDR3 is 18 residues long. The germline V gene has CDR1 SGHAT and CDR2 FQNNGV. J lost 7 bases, V lost 1 base, and 13 bases had no gene match. Amplification used 60 Vbeta primers and 13 Jbeta primers. Repertoires were generated with immunoSEQ multiplex PCR, while TCRdb's copy carries only in-frame clones and drops some. The table includes 200,000 to 250,000 clones, approximately 80% detected once. The specimen was PBMCs. The chain links TRBV11-2 to TRBJ2-1, with TRBD2 identical over 10 bases. This receptor was obtained from a boy younger than 10 in good health and CMV-seronegative. The CDR3 reads CASSLVSLAGGRFNEQFF. In DNA form, the CDR3 reads TGTGCCAGCAGCTTAGTTAGTTTAGCGGGGGGCCGTTTTAATGAGCAGTTCTTC.